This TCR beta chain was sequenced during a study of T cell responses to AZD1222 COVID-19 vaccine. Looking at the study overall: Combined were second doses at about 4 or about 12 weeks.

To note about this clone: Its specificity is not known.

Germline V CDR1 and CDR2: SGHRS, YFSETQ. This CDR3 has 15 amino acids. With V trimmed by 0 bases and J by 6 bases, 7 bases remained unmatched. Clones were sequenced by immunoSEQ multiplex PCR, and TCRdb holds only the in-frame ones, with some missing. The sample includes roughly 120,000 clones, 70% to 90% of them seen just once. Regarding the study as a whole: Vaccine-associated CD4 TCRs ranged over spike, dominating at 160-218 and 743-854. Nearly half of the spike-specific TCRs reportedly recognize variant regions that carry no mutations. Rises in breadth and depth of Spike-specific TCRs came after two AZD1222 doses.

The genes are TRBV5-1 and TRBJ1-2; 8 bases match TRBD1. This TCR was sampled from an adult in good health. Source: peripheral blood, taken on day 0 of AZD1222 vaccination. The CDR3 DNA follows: TGCGCCAGCAGCTTGGATCAGGGGGCAACGGATGGCTACACCTTC. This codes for CASSLDQGATDGYTF.